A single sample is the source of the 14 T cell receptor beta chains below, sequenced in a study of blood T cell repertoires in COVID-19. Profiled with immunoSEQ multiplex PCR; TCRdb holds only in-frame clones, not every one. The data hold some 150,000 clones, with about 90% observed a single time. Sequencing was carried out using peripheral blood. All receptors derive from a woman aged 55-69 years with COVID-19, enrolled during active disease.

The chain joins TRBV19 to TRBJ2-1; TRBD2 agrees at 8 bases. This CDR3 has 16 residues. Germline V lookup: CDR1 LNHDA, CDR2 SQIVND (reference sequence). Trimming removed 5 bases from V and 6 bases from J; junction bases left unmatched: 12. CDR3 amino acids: CASSPYPTGGGNEQFF. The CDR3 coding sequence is TGTGCCAGTAGTCCCTACCCAACGGGAGGGGGCAATGAGCAGTTCTTC. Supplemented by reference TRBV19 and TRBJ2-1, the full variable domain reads DGGITQSPKYLFRKEGQNVTLSCEQNLNHDAMYWYRQDPGQGLRLIYYSQIVNDFQKGDIAEGYSVSREKKESFPLTVTSAQKNPTAFYLCASSPYPTGGGNEQFFGPGTRLTVL.

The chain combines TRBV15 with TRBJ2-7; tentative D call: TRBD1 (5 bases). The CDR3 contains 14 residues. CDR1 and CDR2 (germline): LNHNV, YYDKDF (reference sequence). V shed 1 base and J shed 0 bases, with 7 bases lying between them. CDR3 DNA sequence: TGTGCCACCAGCAGAGCTAGGGGCTCCTACGAGCAGTACTTC. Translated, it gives CATSRARGSYEQYF.

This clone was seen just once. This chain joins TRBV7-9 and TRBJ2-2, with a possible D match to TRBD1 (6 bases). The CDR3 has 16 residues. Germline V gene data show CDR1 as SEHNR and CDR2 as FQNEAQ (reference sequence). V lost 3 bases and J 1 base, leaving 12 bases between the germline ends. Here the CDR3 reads CASSFSGQRNTGELFF. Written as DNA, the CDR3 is TGTGCCAGCAGCTTCTCCGGACAGCGGAACACCGGGGAGCTGTTTTTT.

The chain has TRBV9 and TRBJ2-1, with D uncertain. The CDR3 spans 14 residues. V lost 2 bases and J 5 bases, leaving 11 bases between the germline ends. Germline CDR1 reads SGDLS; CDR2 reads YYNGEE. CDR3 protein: CASSVTDPHNEQFF. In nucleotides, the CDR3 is TGTGCCAGCAGCGTTACAGACCCGCACAATGAGCAGTTCTTC.

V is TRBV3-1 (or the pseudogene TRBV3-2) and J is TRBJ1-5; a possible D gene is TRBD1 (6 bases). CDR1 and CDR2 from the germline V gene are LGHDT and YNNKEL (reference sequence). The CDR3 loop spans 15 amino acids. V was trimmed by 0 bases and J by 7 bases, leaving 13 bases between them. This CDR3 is CASSQDFTGLQPQHF. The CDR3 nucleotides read TGTGCCAGCAGCCAAGATTTCACAGGGCTCCAGCCCCAGCATTTT.

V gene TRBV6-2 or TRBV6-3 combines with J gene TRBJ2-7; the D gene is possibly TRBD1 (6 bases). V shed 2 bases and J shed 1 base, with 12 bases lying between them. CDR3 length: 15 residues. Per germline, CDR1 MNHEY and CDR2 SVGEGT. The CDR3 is CASSYHLQGSYEQYF. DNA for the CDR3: TGTGCCAGCAGTTACCATCTACAGGGATCCTACGAGCAGTACTTC.

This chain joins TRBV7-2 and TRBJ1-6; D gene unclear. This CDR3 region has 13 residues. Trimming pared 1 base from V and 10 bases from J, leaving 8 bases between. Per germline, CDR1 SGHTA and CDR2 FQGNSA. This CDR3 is CASSLGRRSPLHF. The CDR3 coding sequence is TGTGCCAGCAGCTTAGGACGGAGATCACCCCTCCACTTT.

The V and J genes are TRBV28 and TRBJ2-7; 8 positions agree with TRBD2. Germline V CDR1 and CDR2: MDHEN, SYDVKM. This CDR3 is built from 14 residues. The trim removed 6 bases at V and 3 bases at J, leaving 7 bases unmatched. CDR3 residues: CASSRGGTRYEQYF. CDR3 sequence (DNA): TGTGCCAGCAGCCGCGGGGGGACACGCTACGAGCAGTACTTC.

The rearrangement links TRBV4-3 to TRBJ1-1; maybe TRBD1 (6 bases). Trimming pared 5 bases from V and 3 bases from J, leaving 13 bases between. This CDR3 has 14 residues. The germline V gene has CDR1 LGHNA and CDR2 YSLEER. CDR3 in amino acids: CASSSTGRHTEAFF. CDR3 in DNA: TGCGCCAGCAGCTCAACAGGGAGACACACTGAAGCTTTCTTT.

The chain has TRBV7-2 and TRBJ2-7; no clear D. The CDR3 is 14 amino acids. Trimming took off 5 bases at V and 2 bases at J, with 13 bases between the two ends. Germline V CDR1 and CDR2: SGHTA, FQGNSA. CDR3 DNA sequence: TGTGCCAGCAGCCCGGAGCCGGCCGCCTACGAGCAGTACTTC. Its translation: CASSPEPAAYEQYF.

In DNA form, the CDR3 reads TGTGCCAGCAGGATGGGACAGGCCTACGAGCAGTACTTC. Protein product: CASRMGQAYEQYF. This chain joins TRBV6-6 and TRBJ2-7; TRBD1 matches at 8 bases. J lost 2 bases, V lost 6 bases, and 3 bases had no gene match. This CDR3 contains 13 residues. The germline V gene encodes CDR1 MNHNY and CDR2 SVGAGI (reference sequence).

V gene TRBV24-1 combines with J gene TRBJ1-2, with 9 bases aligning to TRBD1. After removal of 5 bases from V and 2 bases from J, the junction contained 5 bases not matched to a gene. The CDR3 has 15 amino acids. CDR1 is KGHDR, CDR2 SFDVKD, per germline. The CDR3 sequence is CATSGTGGSNYGYTF. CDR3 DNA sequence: TGTGCCACCAGTGGTACAGGGGGCTCGAACTATGGCTACACCTTC.

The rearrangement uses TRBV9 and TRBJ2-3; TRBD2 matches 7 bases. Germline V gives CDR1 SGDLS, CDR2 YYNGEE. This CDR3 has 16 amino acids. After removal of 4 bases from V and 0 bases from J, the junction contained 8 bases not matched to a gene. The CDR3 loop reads CASSLGVSGSTDTQYF. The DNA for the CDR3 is TGTGCCAGCAGCTTAGGGGTTAGCGGGAGCACAGATACGCAGTATTTT.

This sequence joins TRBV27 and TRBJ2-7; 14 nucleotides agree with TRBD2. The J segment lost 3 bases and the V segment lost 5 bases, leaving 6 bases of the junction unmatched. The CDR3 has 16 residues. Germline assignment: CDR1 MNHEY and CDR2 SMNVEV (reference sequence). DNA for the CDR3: TGTGCCAGCAGTAGGGGACTAGCGGGAGTCGTCTACGAGCAGTACTTC. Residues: CASSRGLAGVVYEQYF.